Given below is one T cell receptor (beta chain) in context. What it binds is not known. This specimen comes from a study of cytomegalovirus exposure and HLA in healthy donors. General study results and limits: The authors confirmed in vitro that a few CMV-associated chains were specific for CMV antigens.

PCR used 60 Vbeta primers and 13 Jbeta primers. The data were produced by immunoSEQ multiplex PCR, yet TCRdb's version contains in-frame clones alone and is incomplete. The table shows 80,000 to 90,000 clones, with 79% occurring only once. The V gene lost 2 bases and the J gene lost 3 bases, with 19 bases spanning the gap. The CDR3 loop spans 17 amino acids. Germline V gives CDR1 ENHRY, CDR2 SYGVKD. The sample was PBMCs. The gene calls are TRBV10-3 and TRBJ1-1, with D possibly TRBD1 on 5 matching bases. The TCR sequence derives from a man in his thirties or forties in good health and CMV-seronegative. The CDR3 here is CAISESTERKGYTEAFF. As DNA, the CDR3 is TGTGCCATCAGTGAGAGCACGGAGCGAAAGGGGTACACTGAAGCTTTCTTT.